This T cell receptor beta chain is from a study of cytomegalovirus exposure and HLA in healthy donors. Whole-study context: Around 200 million T cells yielded 117 million unique TCR beta sequences, as an earlier analysis found. Genetic ancestry analysis placed approximately 79% of the 410 or so donors that were genotyped in the Caucasian-associated cluster.

About this clone itself: Its antigen is not identified.

With 60 Vbeta and 13 Jbeta primers, the PCR was carried out. Repertoires were generated with immunoSEQ multiplex PCR, while TCRdb's copy carries only in-frame clones and drops some. The top ten hold over 2% of the sample, which has about 270,000 clones, about 66% seen once. The CDR3 is made up of 18 amino acids. Germline V gene lookup returns CDR1 LNHDA and CDR2 SQIVND (reference sequence). After removal of 9 bases from V and 7 bases from J, the junction contained 24 bases not matched to a gene. Study-level findings and limits: Later analysis suggested links between common viral pathogens and several top significant clusters.

The receptor's source is a female donor in good health and CMV-seronegative. This chain joins TRBV19 and TRBJ2-1; TRBD2 matches 7 bases. Sample: PBMCs. The CDR3 nucleotides are TGTGCCAGCAAAAATACGGGCGGGCGCGGGAGAAGGTGGAATGAGCAGTTCTTC. As protein: CASKNTGGRGRRWNEQFF.